The rows below give T cell receptor beta chains drawn from one sample of a study of memory CD4+ T cells and cytomegalovirus serostatus. Here immunoSEQ multiplex PCR was the method, and the copy in TCRdb shows in-frame clones only, minus some. Counted here are approximately 40,000 clones, approximately 80% occurring once; the ten biggest clones make up less than 0.6%. Sequencing was carried out using memory CD4+ T cells from blood. The receptors were sampled from an adult in good health and CMV-seronegative. CDR3s include the opening cysteine and the closing phenylalanine or tryptophan. The order of the fields is D gene, clone size, J gene, V gene, CDR3 DNA, CDR3 protein. D genes are given only for firm matches. Size tells how often a clone was seen (once, few, many) or the class of an expanded clone, and some rows leave it out.

. | . | TRBJ2-2 | TRBV21-1 | TGTGCCAGCAGCAAAGCGACAAGAGGGTGTGAGTACACCGGGGAGCTGTTTTTT | CASSKATRGCEYTGELFF
. | few | TRBJ1-1 | TRBV28 | TGTGCCAGCAGTCCTAGGGAAGGTAAAGCTTTCTTT | CASSPREGKAFF
. | . | TRBJ1-2 | TRBV6-5 | TGTGCCACCGGCAGGGCCCCTGGCTACACCTTC | CATGRAPGYTF
. | . | TRBJ2-2 | TRBV27 | TGTGCCAGCAGTTTCGACGGGGCCGGGGAGCTGTTTTTT | CASSFDGAGELFF
TRBD1 | . | TRBJ2-7 | TRBV5-1 | TGCGCCAGCAGCTCCAACGGACAGGGCTACGAGCAGTACTTC | CASSSNGQGYEQYF
. | . | TRBJ1-2 | TRBV9 | TGTGCCAGCAGCGTAGGGGCACGGAACTATGGCTACACCTTC | CASSVGARNYGYTF
. | once | TRBJ2-5 | TRBV7-9 | TGTGCCAGCGCCCCGAAGGGCGGGGCCAGGACCCAGTACTTC | CASAPKGGARTQYF
. | . | TRBJ2-2 | TRBV30 | TGTGCCTGGTTAGGGGACACCGGGGAGCTGTTTTTT | CAWLGDTGELFF
. | . | TRBJ2-5 | TRBV15 | TGTGCCACCAGCAGAGATCAGGCCAGGCGAGAGACCCAGTACTTC | CATSRDQARRETQYF
TRBD2 | . | TRBJ2-5 | TRBV7-2 | TGTGCCAGCAGTTATAGCGGGGGGGCCTTGGAGACCCAGTACTTC | CASSYSGGALETQYF
. | . | TRBJ2-2 | TRBV27 | TGTGCCAGCAGCCCAGGCAGGGGAGGCGGGGAGCTGTTTTTT | CASSPGRGGGELFF
. | . | TRBJ2-3 | TRBV5-5 | TGTGCCAGCAGCTTGGGATACTCAGATACGCAGTATTTT | CASSLGYSDTQYF
. | . | TRBJ1-2 | TRBV7-8 | TGTGCCAGCAGCTCAGGGGAGACGGCCCATGGCTACACCTTC | CASSSGETAHGYTF
. | . | TRBJ1-1 | TRBV29-1 | TGCAGCGTTGACTCAGGCGGGAACACTGAAGCTTTCTTT | CSVDSGGNTEAFF
TRBD1 | . | TRBJ1-2 | TRBV6-5 | TGTGCCAGCAGTTTAGAACAGGGGCTGGGGAGCTACACCTTC | CASSLEQGLGSYTF